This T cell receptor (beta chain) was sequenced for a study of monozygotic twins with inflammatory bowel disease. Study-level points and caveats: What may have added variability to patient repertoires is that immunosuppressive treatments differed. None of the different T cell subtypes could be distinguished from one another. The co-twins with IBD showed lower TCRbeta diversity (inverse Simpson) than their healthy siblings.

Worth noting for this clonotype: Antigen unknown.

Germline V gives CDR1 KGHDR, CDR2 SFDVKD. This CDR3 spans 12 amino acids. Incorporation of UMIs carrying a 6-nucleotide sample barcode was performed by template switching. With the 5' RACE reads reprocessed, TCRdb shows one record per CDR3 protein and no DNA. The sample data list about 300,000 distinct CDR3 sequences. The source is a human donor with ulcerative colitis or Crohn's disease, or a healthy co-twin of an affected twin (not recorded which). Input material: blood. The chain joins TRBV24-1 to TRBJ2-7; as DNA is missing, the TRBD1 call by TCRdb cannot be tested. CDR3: CATADRDYEQYF.